This T cell receptor beta chain was sequenced for a study of T cells in Graves' hyperthyroidism and ophthalmopathy (dated by TCRdb to between 2018 and 2021). Background for the entire study: Peripheral blood samples were taken at the time of initial diagnosis, prior to any treatment. Thyroid tissue and blood T-cell repertoires from more than 5 Graves' hyperthyroidism patients were also compared in the study. TCR V-J signatures able to tell the groups apart were searched for in a discovery cohort of 90 to 100 patients, of whom over 40 had Graves' ophthalmopathy and about 60 had stable Graves' hyperthyroidism. Following sampling, methimazole starting at 30 mg daily was given to hyperthyroidism patients, and high-dose intravenous methylprednisolone was given to ophthalmopathy patients. The paper describes TCR Vbeta CDR3 sequencing of 135 peripheral blood samples, made up of 43 ophthalmopathy patients, roughly 72 hyperthyroidism patients and around 17 progressor patients. The 75 to 100 discovery patients were divided at random into training and test sets in a 7:3 ratio. Whether ophthalmopathy could be predicted prospectively was tested in an independent validation cohort made up of some 20 hyperthyroidism patients plus 17 patients who later progressed to ophthalmopathy.

TCR beta CDR3 regions were amplified from RNA transcripts. A first-round RT-PCR of the TCR CDR3 used the HTBI primer set with the Qiagen OneStep RT-PCR kit. The libraries were constructed in a second round of multiplex PCR and then size-selected and purified. Sequencing of the libraries was done on an Illumina HiSeq2000 using paired-end 100 bp reads. As for the authors' bioinformatics: SOAPnuke was used to process the raw data, removing reads that contained adapters or uncalled bases, had a mean Phred below 15, or lacked an exact match to the constant primer or identifier. COPE v1.2.5 was used to merge the high-quality paired reads, and each unique nucleotide sequence was defined as a clonotype. MiTCR v1.1 was used to align clonotypes to the IMGT TRBV, TRBD and TRBJ reference segments. Only V-J combinations with frequency above 0.0001, covering 99% to 99.2% of repertoires, were analysed. The TCS score was defined as F50 (clonal expansion) divided by E x V (chaos), with BLOSUM62-based TCRdist calculated between CDR3 peptides within each V-J. Welch's t-statistics and random forest reduced 500 to 650 V-J features to fewer than 15, which were used in a naive Bayes classifier (R e1071). TCRdb reworked the public reads: Q25 trimming with fastp, MiXCR clone assembly, productive beta chains retained. Each CDR3 protein gets just one entry, which takes the most common genes and DNA from the rows behind it. The V and J calls and clone size are TCRdb's, not the authors'. The sample profile shows about 290,000 distinct CDR3 sequences; roughly 13% of them were found once. Almost 8% of the sample lies in the top ten.

The hyperthyroidism patients were between 18 and 65 years old and newly diagnosed, with a disease duration of less than 2 months. Exclusion was applied to patients with uncontrolled infections, other autoimmune diseases, pregnancy or lactation. Diagnoses were established on the basis of clinical symptoms, serum thyroxine and TRAb, thyroid ultrasound, and orbital computed tomography. For progressor patients, blood was drawn at the first diagnosis of hyperthyroidism, before any ophthalmopathy symptoms had appeared. PBMCs were separated from 10 ml of fresh peripheral blood using Ficoll-Paque density gradient centrifugation. Progressor patients were initially diagnosed with Graves' hyperthyroidism and developed ophthalmopathy during follow-up. Trizol reagent was used to extract total RNA, and RNA quality was then checked on an Agilent 2100 Bioanalyzer. V and J are truncated by 4 bases and 6 bases respectively, leaving an intervening sequence of 19 bases. CDR1 and CDR2 are read off the germline V gene as MDHEN and SYDVKM. From the cysteine through the phenylalanine, the CDR3 covers 15 amino acids. Of the read, only the CDR3 DNA is kept; its 45 bases are in frame from base 1.

This clonotype was picked up one time. There is no known antigen for this receptor. Qualities for individual bases were not recorded, and no much larger clone is one base off. Evidence from one read is weak. Findings and caveats that apply to the study as a whole: Sample size was not statistically predetermined, and investigators were not blinded to group allocation. A model built on a 13 V-J signature distinguished ophthalmopathy from stable hyperthyroidism, reaching 85% to 90% sensitivity and approximately 83% specificity in cross-validation and 80%/75% in testing. During validation, the model predicted progression to ophthalmopathy a median of approximately 6 months ahead of onset, with approximately 70% sensitivity and almost 75% specificity. Most expanded thyroid clonotypes (frequency above 0.001) were also detected in blood, a finding suggesting that blood repertoires may reflect thyroid immune responses.

The receptor chain draws on TRBV28 and TRBJ2-7; no D gene call is confident. This clonotype was sampled from a woman younger than 45 with Graves' hyperthyroidism that later progressed to Graves' ophthalmopathy. The sample consisted of blood. The nucleotides read TGTGCCAGCAGTTCCCCCAGGCCCACGGCCGGCGAGCAGTACTTC. This yields the protein CASSSPRPTAGEQYF.